Listed below are T cell receptor beta chains from one sample, sequenced in a study of metastatic and nonmetastatic thyroid tumors. TCRdb re-clonotyped the PCR reads through MiXCR. This sample yields approximately 12,000 clones, of which approximately 35% are seen a single time; about 10% belongs to the top ten. Material: tumor tissue. The receptor set was obtained from a female donor with papillary thyroid cancer or a benign thyroid nodule (not recorded which). Some clones in this sample may be carry-over from other donors' samples. CDR3s leave out the opening cysteine and the closing phenylalanine or tryptophan. Fields, in order: D gene, J gene, clone size, V gene, CDR3 protein. A D gene is named only where the DNA matches it firmly. The listing skips clone size in some rows; elsewhere it reads once, few, many or a size class.

- | TRBJ2-3 | medium-sized | TRBV12-3/TRBV12-4 | ASRDFSHTDTQY
TRBD2 | TRBJ2-7 | - | TRBV5-1 | ASSLYGTSEYEQY
- | TRBJ2-7 | - | TRBV9 | ASSVRAEGGRTEQY
TRBD2 | TRBJ2-1 | medium-sized | TRBV12-3/TRBV12-4 | ASSLGAGGPYEQF
- | TRBJ1-3 | many | TRBV7-9 | ASSRQYSGNTIY
TRBD2 | TRBJ2-7 | - | TRBV11-1 | ASSLARGASQGANHYEQY
- | TRBJ2-1 | medium-sized | TRBV6-2/TRBV6-3 | ASSYGGGAKSYNEQF
TRBD1 | TRBJ1-5 | few | TRBV20-1 | SAAGQGSQPQH
TRBD1 | TRBJ2-5 | few | TRBV10-3 | AITRTGGFQETQY
TRBD2 | TRBJ2-3 | - | TRBV15 | ATSRVATSGRESTDTQY
- | TRBJ2-7 | - | TRBV20-1 | SASAATGDWSSYEQY
TRBD2 | TRBJ2-3 | - | TRBV2 | ASKGGADTQY
- | TRBJ2-5 | many | TRBV7-3 | ASSYFGGETQY
- | TRBJ2-7 | few | TRBV6-1 | ASRRLSSEQY
TRBD1 | TRBJ2-2 | medium-sized | TRBV5-1 | ASSQDRANRRTGELF
TRBD2 | TRBJ2-7 | - | TRBV11-3 | ASSAPGLAEDLY
TRBD2 | TRBJ2-7 | medium-sized | TRBV5-1 | ASSLWGSSGAYEQY
- | TRBJ1-1 | few | TRBV12-3/TRBV12-4 | ASSFQMNTEAF
TRBD1 | TRBJ2-7 | - | TRBV30 | AWRDRTGAYEQY
- | TRBJ2-5 | - | TRBV18 | ASSPGAEQETQY
TRBD2 | TRBJ2-7 | few | TRBV5-1 | ASSFNLLAGGPVEQY
- | TRBJ2-3 | - | TRBV28 | ASSLTDTQY
- | TRBJ2-6 | many | TRBV4-2 | ASSQVLGSSGANVLT
- | TRBJ2-1 | many | TRBV5-4 | ASSLSSYNEQF
- | TRBJ1-4 | - | TRBV11-3 | ASSLGVVGTRDGKLF
- | TRBJ1-2 | - | TRBV6-4 | ASSEASGTNYGYT
- | TRBJ2-5 | few | TRBV5-5 | ASILVGTGGETQY
- | TRBJ2-7 | - | TRBV11-3 | ASSLSWGLEYY
- | TRBJ2-3 | few | TRBV6-1 | ASTPPGSLTDTQY
- | TRBJ2-7 | - | TRBV10-1 | ASSDGPAVGEQY
- | TRBJ2-5 | many | TRBV5-4 | ASSGAETQY
TRBD2 | TRBJ2-3 | - | TRBV6-1 | ASSASGADTQY
TRBD1 | TRBJ1-1 | medium-sized | TRBV6-1 | ATLPGTGGFNTEAF
TRBD1 | TRBJ2-5 | many | TRBV5-1 | ASSGQGLKETQY
- | TRBJ1-1 | - | TRBV6-2/TRBV6-3 | ASSYSGGNTEAF
- | TRBJ2-5 | many | TRBV19 | ASSTGTSGTQY
- | TRBJ2-7 | - | TRBV6-5 | ASSYYGKIYEQY
TRBD1 | TRBJ1-2 | - | TRBV4-1 | ASSLQDRSYGYT
TRBD2 | TRBJ2-3 | - | TRBV4-2 | ASSQKREADTQY
- | TRBJ2-6 | once | TRBV9 | ASSVIGTGANVLT
- | TRBJ1-6 | medium-sized | TRBV27 | ASSPYGVGLDSPLH
- | TRBJ2-7 | few | TRBV6-1 | ASSFPGYEQY
- | TRBJ2-3 | medium-sized | TRBV30 | AWSVGSQVADTQY
- | TRBJ2-5 | - | TRBV6-2/TRBV6-3 | ATSYWGRPQY
TRBD2 | TRBJ2-7 | few | TRBV4-2 | ASSRNGRDGRGNDQY
- | TRBJ2-5 | many | TRBV29-1 | SVEGQSGETQY
TRBD1 | TRBJ1-1 | medium-sized | TRBV19 | ASRRQGGVSEAF
- | TRBJ1-1 | - | TRBV11-1 | ASSVGVSVAEAF
TRBD1 | TRBJ2-7 | medium-sized | TRBV9 | ASSLGTGGGEQY
TRBD1 | TRBJ1-5 | medium-sized | TRBV15 | ATSDRTGGTQPQH
- | TRBJ2-3 | - | TRBV5-1 | ASSSPQGADTQY